This entry concerns a single TCR beta chain. Between the trimmed V and J ends, which lost 3 bases and 6 bases, there was a span of 20 bases. The CDR3 is 16 residues long. The germline V gene encodes CDR1 LNHDA and CDR2 SQIVND (reference sequence). The data derive from a study of blood T cell repertoires in COVID-19. Study summary: The United States, Italy and Spain provided the acute and convalescent COVID-19 samples.

Per the authors' pipeline: Scientists estimated how many nucleated cells there were by amplifying reference gene primers. Using immunoSEQ multiplex PCR, the repertoire was profiled, and TCRdb retains in-frame clones only, with some absent. V and J calls and clone size are those listed in that table; D and trimming were worked out from the DNA. The sample has roughly 300,000 clones; about 90% are singletons. Sequenced material: PBMCs or T cells enriched from blood (not recorded which). This chain joins TRBV19 and TRBJ1-2, with D unresolved. This sequence originates from a woman in her thirties who had recovered from COVID-19. The CDR3 sequence is CASSIPGAHLSNGYTF. CDR3 sequence (DNA): TGTGCCAGTAGTATCCCAGGCGCCCACCTGTCGAATGGCTACACCTTC. Combining the CDR3 with reference TRBV19 and TRBJ1-2 gives the whole variable domain DGGITQSPKYLFRKEGQNVTLSCEQNLNHDAMYWYRQDPGQGLRLIYYSQIVNDFQKGDIAEGYSVSREKKESFPLTVTSAQKNPTAFYLCASSIPGAHLSNGYTFGSGTRLTVV.